Below are 27 T cell receptor beta chains sequenced from a single sample in a study of blood T cell repertoires in COVID-19. The protocol was immunoSEQ multiplex PCR, while the TCRdb copy is restricted to in-frame clones and leaves out a portion. Seen here are about 25,000 clones, 80% to 90% observed once, and the top ten hold 18%. The source material was peripheral blood. Receptors originate from a woman older than 75 with acute or convalescent COVID-19.

The genes are TRBV7-9 and TRBJ1-2; D may be TRBD1 (5 bases). Germline-derived CDR1 and CDR2 are SEHNR and FQNEAQ (reference sequence). This CDR3 region has 16 residues. Trimming left V 5 bases short and J 1 base short, with 17 bases between. As DNA, the CDR3 is TGTGCCAGCAGCCCACTCCGGGGGAGGAATAACTATGGCTACACCTTC. This gives the protein CASSPLRGRNNYGYTF.

The V and J genes are TRBV7-8 and TRBJ2-1; D is possibly TRBD1 (5 bases). CDR3 length: 16 amino acids. In germline, CDR1 is SGHVS, CDR2 FQNEAQ. V lost 5 bases to trimming and J lost 2 bases, with 16 bases between them. The chain's CDR3 is CASSPIGVVAYNEQFF. The CDR3 bases are TGTGCCAGCAGCCCAATAGGGGTAGTGGCCTACAATGAGCAGTTCTTC. Filled out from reference TRBV7-8 and TRBJ2-1, the complete variable domain reads GAGVSQSPRYKVAKRGQDVALRCDPISGHVSLFWYQQALGQGPEFLTYFQNEAQLDKSGLPSDRFFAERPEGSVSTLKIQRTQQEDSAVYLCASSPIGVVAYNEQFFGPGTRLTVL.

The gene calls are TRBV19 and TRBJ2-7; D ambiguous. Germline CDR1 reads LNHDA; CDR2 reads SQIVND (reference sequence). Trimming removed 3 bases at V and 3 bases at J, with 18 bases between. The CDR3 has 16 residues. CDR3 in DNA: TGTGCCAGTAGTATTTTAGGAGCAACCTCGTTCTACGAGCAGTACTTC. Protein product: CASSILGATSFYEQYF.

The chain links TRBV6-1 to TRBJ2-6; TRBD1 agrees at 7 bases. The germline V gene has CDR1 MNHNS and CDR2 SASEGT. V was clipped by 3 bases and J by 2 bases; unmatched bases: 4. The length of the CDR3 is 16 residues. Here the CDR3 DNA reads TGTGCCAGCAGTGATAATAGGGGGCCTGGGGCCAACGTCCTGACTTTC. Translated: CASSDNRGPGANVLTF.

The chain is built from TRBV7-2 and TRBJ2-2; D call uncertain. CDR3 length: 14 residues. V lost 3 bases to trimming and J lost 0 bases, with 5 bases between them. In germline, CDR1 is SGHTA, CDR2 FQGNSA. CDR3 in DNA: TGTGCCAGCAGCTTCGGAGCGAACACCGGGGAGCTGTTTTTT. This encodes CASSFGANTGELFF.

The chain combines TRBV6-2 or TRBV6-3 with TRBJ1-1, with TRBD1 identical over 7 bases. The CDR3 extends over 14 amino acids. Trimming removed 5 bases from V and 8 bases from J; junction bases left unmatched: 11. Germline V gene data show CDR1 as MNHEY and CDR2 as SVGEGT. This chain's CDR3 is CASSRNRGRVEAFF. For the CDR3, the DNA is TGTGCCAGCAGTCGCAACAGGGGACGGGTCGAAGCTTTCTTT.

The chain recombines TRBV5-4 with TRBJ2-1; 7 bases line up with TRBD2. This CDR3 comprises 16 residues. V shed 4 bases, J shed 5 bases, and the junction held 12 bases outside the gene matches. Germline CDR1 is SGHNT and CDR2 is YYREEE (reference sequence). CDR3 bases: TGTGCCAGCAGCAATGGGGGGGAGGAGGGAAACAATGAGCAGTTCTTC. It specifies CASSNGGEEGNNEQFF.

This chain joins TRBV3-1 (or the pseudogene TRBV3-2) and TRBJ1-1, with TRBD1 as a possible D gene (5 bases). CDR3 length: 14 residues. Trimming shortened V by 4 bases and J by 5 bases, and 14 bases separated the two germline ends. From germline, CDR1 is LGHDT and CDR2 YNNKEL (reference sequence). In DNA form, the CDR3 reads TGTGCCAGCAGCCCCCAGGGACTTGTAACTGAAGCTTTCTTT. Translation: CASSPQGLVTEAFF.

This clone has just one count. V and J are TRBV6-5 and TRBJ1-2, with a tentative D call TRBD1 (5 bases). This CDR3 region has 13 residues. The germline V gene has CDR1 MNHEY and CDR2 SVGAGI. V lost 7 bases, J lost 6 bases, and 15 bases lay in between. The CDR3 loop is CASIPAGLDGYTF. The DNA of the CDR3 is TGTGCCAGCATTCCGGCAGGGCTCGATGGCTACACCTTC.

The chain joins TRBV5-1 to TRBJ2-1; tentative D call: TRBD2 (6 bases). This CDR3 region has 14 residues. V lost 4 bases and J lost 4, with 12 bases in between. CDR1 SGHRS and CDR2 YFSETQ come from the germline V gene. CDR3 region: CASSTGLVYNEQFF. CDR3 coding DNA: TGCGCCAGCAGCACGGGACTTGTTTACAATGAGCAGTTCTTC.

The J gene is TRBJ1-5, the V gene TRBV7-2; D not resolved. The CDR3 has 15 amino acids. V was pared by 0 bases and J by 3 bases, with 9 bases between. Germline V gene lookup returns CDR1 SGHTA and CDR2 FQGNSA. CDR3 DNA: TGTGCCAGCAGCTTAGCGCGGGGTACCAATCAGCCCCAGCATTTT. Residues: CASSLARGTNQPQHF.

V is TRBV10-1 and J is TRBJ2-1; 7 nucleotides align to TRBD2. CDR1 is WNHNN and CDR2 is SYGVQD in the germline V gene (reference sequence). The CDR3 sequence is 13 residues long. The ends lost 8 bases at V and 4 bases at J; junction bases unmatched: 5. DNA for the CDR3: TGCGCCAGCCAGTCAGCGGGGTACAATGAGCAGTTCTTC. Amino acids: CASQSAGYNEQFF.

This clone is a singleton in its sample. The V call is TRBV7-8, the J call TRBJ1-2; unclear D gene. The CDR3 has 12 amino acids. With 5 bases removed from V and 8 bases from J, the gap between germline ends came to 12 bases. CDR1 SGHVS and CDR2 FQNEAQ come from the germline V gene. For the CDR3, the DNA is TGTGCCAGCAGCCCACGAGAGAGAGGCTACACCTTC. It translates to CASSPRERGYTF. The full variable domain, rest sourced from reference TRBV7-8 and TRBJ1-2, is GAGVSQSPRYKVAKRGQDVALRCDPISGHVSLFWYQQALGQGPEFLTYFQNEAQLDKSGLPSDRFFAERPEGSVSTLKIQRTQQEDSAVYLCASSPRERGYTFGSGTRLTVV.

V gene TRBV29-1 combines with J gene TRBJ2-3, with TRBD1 as a possible D gene (6 bases). The germline V and J ends were trimmed by 5 bases and 0 bases, with 12 bases remaining between them. The CDR3 covers 14 residues. Germline V gene sequence: CDR1 SQVTM, CDR2 ANQGSEA. The CDR3 here is CSVPTGLSTDTQYF. DNA for the CDR3: TGCAGCGTTCCGACAGGCCTTAGCACAGATACGCAGTATTTT.

V is TRBV2 and J is TRBJ1-4, with TRBD1 identical over 7 bases. CDR1 is SNHLY, CDR2 FYNNEI, per germline. Germline trimming cut 6 bases from V and 4 bases from J; bases unmatched to any gene: 2. The CDR3 has 13 amino acids. The DNA for the CDR3 is TGTGCCAGCAGGGGACAGCTTAATGAAAAACTGTTTTTT. Amino acid sequence: CASRGQLNEKLFF.

The chain joins TRBV6-5 to TRBJ2-7; D remains unclear. Deletions cut 7 bases from V and 3 bases from J, with 10 bases between. The germline CDR1 and CDR2 sequences are MNHEY and SVGAGI. CDR3 length equals 12 residues. CDR3 loop: CASKSGVYEQYF. The CDR3 region has the DNA TGTGCCAGCAAATCGGGTGTCTACGAGCAGTACTTC.

The gene calls are TRBV30 and TRBJ1-6, with 7 bases fitting TRBD1. Per the germline V gene, CDR1 is GTSNPN and CDR2 is SVGIG (reference sequence). The ends lost 1 base at V and 5 bases at J; junction bases unmatched: 5. The CDR3 covers 15 residues. CDR3 sequence (DNA): TGTGCCTGGAGTGCCGGGGGACAGAATAATTCACCCCTCCACTTT. Encoded protein: CAWSAGGQNNSPLHF. Complete variable domain (other parts from reference TRBV30 and TRBJ1-6): SQTIHQWPATLVQPVGSPLSLECTVEGTSNPNLYWYRQAAGRGLQLLFYSVGIGQISSEVPQNLSASRPQDRQFILSSKKLLLSDSGFYLCAWSAGGQNNSPLHFGNGTRLTVT.

The V call is TRBV18, the J call TRBJ2-7; D might be TRBD2 (5 bases). CDR3 size: 18 residues. Trimming took 1 base from V and 2 from J, leaving 21 bases between them. CDR1 and CDR2 from the germline V gene are KGHSH and LQKENI. CDR3 sequence (DNA): TGTGCCAGCTCACCACAATTAGCTACCGGGATGAGGGCCTACGAGCAGTACTTC. Its translation is CASSPQLATGMRAYEQYF. Full variable domain (remainder filled in from reference TRBV18 and TRBJ2-7): NAGVMQNPRHLVRRRGQEARLRCSPMKGHSHVYWYRQLPEEGLKFMVYLQKENIIDESGMPKERFSAEFPKEGPSILRIQQVVRGDSAAYFCASSPQLATGMRAYEQYFGPGTRLTVT.

V usage is TRBV18 and J usage is TRBJ2-7; 9 bases line up with TRBD1. This CDR3 region has 14 residues. Germline CDR1 KGHSH, CDR2 LQKENI. V lost 3 bases to trimming and J lost 2 bases; unmatched junction nucleotides: 2. CDR3 region: CASSPRTGAYEQYF. The CDR3 DNA follows: TGTGCCAGCTCACCGAGGACAGGGGCCTACGAGCAGTACTTC.

As DNA, the CDR3 is TGTGCCACCAGCTCTCAAGGGAGGAATGAGCAGTTCTTC. Its protein is CATSSQGRNEQFF. This chain joins TRBV15 and TRBJ2-1; weak D call: TRBD2 (6 bases). This CDR3 is built from 13 residues. In germline, CDR1 is LNHNV, CDR2 YYDKDF (reference sequence). V gave up 5 bases and J gave up 7 bases, with 12 bases separating them.

The J gene is TRBJ1-1, the V gene TRBV19; TRBD1 might be the D (5 bases). With 0 bases removed from V and 5 bases from J, the gap between germline ends came to 16 bases. From germline, CDR1 is LNHDA and CDR2 SQIVND (reference sequence). This CDR3 has 16 amino acids. The CDR3 protein is CASSIEGLMGGTEAFF. CDR3 DNA: TGTGCCAGTAGTATAGAAGGGCTGATGGGGGGTACTGAAGCTTTCTTT.

The V and J genes are TRBV5-6 and TRBJ2-5; 9 nucleotides line up with TRBD2. Trimming removed 4 bases from V and 0 bases from J; junction bases left unmatched: 10. Germline V CDR1 and CDR2: SGHDT, YYEEEE. The CDR3 loop spans 17 amino acids. CDR3 protein: CASSPGLAAKNQETQYF. CDR3 nucleotides: TGTGCCAGCAGCCCGGGACTAGCCGCAAAAAACCAAGAGACCCAGTACTTC.

The J gene is TRBJ2-2, the V gene TRBV19, with TRBD1 matching over 9 bases. After removal of 5 bases from V and 1 base from J, the junction contained 5 bases not matched to a gene. The CDR3 contains 16 residues. CDR1 and CDR2 (germline): LNHDA, SQIVND (reference sequence). The CDR3 spells CASSLQGARNTGELFF. The CDR3 nucleotides are TGTGCCAGTAGTTTACAGGGGGCTCGGAACACCGGGGAGCTGTTTTTT. Filled out from reference TRBV19 and TRBJ2-2, the complete variable domain reads DGGITQSPKYLFRKEGQNVTLSCEQNLNHDAMYWYRQDPGQGLRLIYYSQIVNDFQKGDIAEGYSVSREKKESFPLTVTSAQKNPTAFYLCASSLQGARNTGELFFGEGSRLTVL.

The chain uses TRBV3-1 (or the pseudogene TRBV3-2) and TRBJ2-1; 8 bases match TRBD2. Losses at the gene ends were 4 bases for V and 7 bases for J; bases not matched to a gene: 9. The CDR3 spans 15 residues. In germline, CDR1 is LGHDT, CDR2 YNNKEL (reference sequence). The CDR3 region has the DNA TGTGCCAGCAGCCCAGGGACTAGGGGTTTGAATGAGCAGTTCTTC. Its protein product is CASSPGTRGLNEQFF.

The V and J genes are TRBV7-9 and TRBJ1-2; TRBD1 might be the D (5 bases). Germline CDR1 SEHNR, CDR2 FQNEAQ (reference sequence). The V and J ends lost 3 bases and 6 bases respectively, with 14 bases between them. The CDR3 covers 14 residues. The CDR3 reads CASSFYTGGDGYTF. CDR3 bases: TGTGCCAGCAGCTTCTATACAGGAGGGGATGGCTACACCTTC.

This clone was seen only once. The chain uses TRBV2 and TRBJ2-7; D is possibly TRBD2 (8 bases). Germline V CDR1 and CDR2: SNHLY, FYNNEI. This CDR3 is 17 amino acids long. Trimming removed 6 bases from V and 1 base from J, with 22 bases in between. In nucleotides, the CDR3 is TGTGCCAGCAGCGGGAGGGGGCTAAGTGGGAAATCCTACGAGCAGTACTTC. The encoded protein is CASSGRGLSGKSYEQYF.

This sequence joins TRBV5-6 and TRBJ2-3; TRBD2 matches 10 bases. The CDR3 sequence is 16 residues long. CDR1 SGHDT and CDR2 YYEEEE come from the germline V gene. Trimming cost V 4 bases and J 2 bases; bases outside gene matches: 7. CDR3 in DNA: TGTGCCAGCAGCCCCGAGACTAGCGGGCTCACAGATACGCAGTATTTT. This translates into CASSPETSGLTDTQYF.